What follows is one TCR beta chain and its context. J was trimmed by 2 bases and V by 5 bases; bases with no gene match: 3. There are 15 residues in the CDR3. CDR1 is SGHVS, CDR2 FQNEAQ, per germline. This sample is drawn from a study of blood T cell repertoires in COVID-19. Study processing details: Quantification of nucleated cells was approximated via reference gene primer amplification. TCRdb's copy holds only in-frame clones and misses some; the assay was immunoSEQ multiplex PCR. The V and J calls and clone size are taken from that table; D and trimming were inferred from the DNA. The sample includes about 170,000 clones, around 90% seen only once; the top ten take 2% to 3%.

The source of this sequence is a woman at least 80 years old with COVID-19, enrolled during active disease. The chain employs TRBV7-8 and TRBJ2-7; 13 bases fit TRBD2. Source material: peripheral blood. The CDR3 protein is CASSPGTSGAYEQYF. The CDR3 region has the DNA TGTGCCAGCAGCCCGGGGACTAGCGGGGCCTACGAGCAGTACTTC.